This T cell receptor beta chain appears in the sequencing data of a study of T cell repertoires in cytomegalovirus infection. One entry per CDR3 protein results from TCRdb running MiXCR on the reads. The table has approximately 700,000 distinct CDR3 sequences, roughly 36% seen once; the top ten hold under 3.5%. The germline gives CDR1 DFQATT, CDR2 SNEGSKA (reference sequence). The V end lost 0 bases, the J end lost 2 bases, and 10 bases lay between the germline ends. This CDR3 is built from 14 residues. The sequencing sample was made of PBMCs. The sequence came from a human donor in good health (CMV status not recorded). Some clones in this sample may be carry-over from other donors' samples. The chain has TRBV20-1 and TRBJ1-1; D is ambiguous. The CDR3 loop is CSARDVGQNTEAFF. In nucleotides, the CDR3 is TGCAGTGCTAGAGATGTTGGCCAAAACACTGAAGCTTTCTTT.